This record looks at one TCR beta chain sequence and its context. What it binds is unknown. This CDR3 is 15 amino acids long. Germline V gene lookup returns CDR1 MDHEN and CDR2 SYDVKM. V lost 1 base and J lost 8, with 15 bases in between. The data belong to a study of CD8 T cells in ankylosing spondylitis. Regarding the study as a whole: For ankylosing spondylitis blood, a TCR beta motif of 7 or 8 highly homologous variants appeared characteristic.

MiXCR was run by TCRdb on the 5' RACE reads, yielding one entry per CDR3 protein. The sample consists of under 150,000 distinct CDR3 sequences, 15% to 20% of them appearing once. The TCR comes from a male donor with ankylosing spondylitis. The chain has TRBV28 and TRBJ2-1; D is undetermined. The sequenced material came from blood, either unsorted or a sorted T cell fraction (not recorded which). Written as DNA, the CDR3 is TGTGCCAGCAGTTTATTGACGACGCTCGGGCATGAGCAGTTCTTC. This sequence encodes CASSLLTTLGHEQFF.